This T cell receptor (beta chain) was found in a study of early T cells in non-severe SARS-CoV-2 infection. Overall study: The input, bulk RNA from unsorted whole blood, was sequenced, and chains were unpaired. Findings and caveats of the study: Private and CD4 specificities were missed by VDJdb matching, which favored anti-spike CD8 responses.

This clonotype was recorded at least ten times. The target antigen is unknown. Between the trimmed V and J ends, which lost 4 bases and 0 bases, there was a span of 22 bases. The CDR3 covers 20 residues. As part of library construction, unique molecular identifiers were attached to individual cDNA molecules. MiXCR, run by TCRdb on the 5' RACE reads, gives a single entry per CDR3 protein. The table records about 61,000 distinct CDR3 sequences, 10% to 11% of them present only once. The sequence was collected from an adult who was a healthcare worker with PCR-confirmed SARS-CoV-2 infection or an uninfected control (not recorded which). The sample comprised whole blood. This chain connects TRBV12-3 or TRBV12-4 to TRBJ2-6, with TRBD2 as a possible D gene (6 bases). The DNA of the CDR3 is TGTGCCAGCAGTTCCCCCGAGAGAGGAGGGTTCTTCTCTGGGGCCAACGTCCTGACTTTC. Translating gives CASSSPERGGFFSGANVLTF.